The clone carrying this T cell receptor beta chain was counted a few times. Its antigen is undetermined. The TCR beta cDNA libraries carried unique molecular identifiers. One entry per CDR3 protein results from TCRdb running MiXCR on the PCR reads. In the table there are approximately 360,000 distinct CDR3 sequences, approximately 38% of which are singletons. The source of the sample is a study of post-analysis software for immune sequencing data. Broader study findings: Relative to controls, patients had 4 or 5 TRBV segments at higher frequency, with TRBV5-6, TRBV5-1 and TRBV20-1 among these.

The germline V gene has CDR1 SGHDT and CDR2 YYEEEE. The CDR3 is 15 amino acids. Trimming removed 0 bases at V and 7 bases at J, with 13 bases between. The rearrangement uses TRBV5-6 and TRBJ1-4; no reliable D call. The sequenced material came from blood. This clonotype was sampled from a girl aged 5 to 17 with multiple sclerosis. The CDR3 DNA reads TGTGCCAGCAGCTTGGTGTCAGGAATGGGTGAAAAACTGTTTTTT. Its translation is CASSLVSGMGEKLFF.